This TCR beta chain was captured by sequencing in a study of blood T cell repertoires in COVID-19. Across the study: The analysed material was cDNA or gDNA that came from T cells, B-cell-depleted T cells, or PBMCs.

This CDR3 comprises 14 residues. V lost 1 base to trimming and J lost 3 bases, with 9 bases between them. Germline assignment: CDR1 SGHAT and CDR2 FQNNGV. Produced via immunoSEQ multiplex PCR; TCRdb's table is partial and in-frame only. The sample has 350,000 to 450,000 clones; over 75% are singletons. Cohort assignment relied on participant-reported clinical history. Sequences were obtained from PBMCs or T cells enriched from blood (not recorded which). The sequence derives from a man between 40 and 49 years old in a cohort exposed to, infected with or recovered from COVID-19 (not recorded which). V gene TRBV11-2 combines with J gene TRBJ1-2, with unresolved D. The CDR3 is CASSLGGSYYGYTF. The CDR3 DNA is TGTGCCAGCAGCTTAGGCGGCAGTTACTATGGCTACACCTTC.